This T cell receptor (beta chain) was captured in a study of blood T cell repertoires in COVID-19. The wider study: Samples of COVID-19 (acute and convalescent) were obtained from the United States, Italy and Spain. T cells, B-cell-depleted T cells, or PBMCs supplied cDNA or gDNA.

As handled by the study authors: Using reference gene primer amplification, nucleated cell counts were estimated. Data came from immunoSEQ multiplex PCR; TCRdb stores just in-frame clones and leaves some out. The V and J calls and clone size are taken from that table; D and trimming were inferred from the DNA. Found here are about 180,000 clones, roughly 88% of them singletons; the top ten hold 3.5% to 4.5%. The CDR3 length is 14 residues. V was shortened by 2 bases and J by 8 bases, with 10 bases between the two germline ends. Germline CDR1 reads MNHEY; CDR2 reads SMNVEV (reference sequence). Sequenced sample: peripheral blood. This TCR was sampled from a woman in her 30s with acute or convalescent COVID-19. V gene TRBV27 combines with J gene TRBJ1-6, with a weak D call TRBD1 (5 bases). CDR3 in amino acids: CASSLLPRDSPLHF. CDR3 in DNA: TGTGCCAGCAGTTTACTCCCCAGGGATTCACCCCTCCACTTT.